Here is one T cell receptor (beta chain) with its context. Its antigen is undetermined. A read error may be the cause here, since a much bigger clone is one base away. Constant-region reverse primers amplified full-length variable regions, followed by semi-nested Nested Universal Primer A PCR. Using its own MiXCR run on the 5' RACE reads, TCRdb lists one record per CDR3 protein. The sample holds about 54,000 distinct CDR3 sequences, 17% seen once. This CDR3 has 15 residues. Germline values: CDR1 MDHEN, CDR2 SYDVKM. Overall study findings and caveats: Whole repertoires were not studied in the larger cohort, only one V-J beta rearrangement. Greatest tumor Treg TCR overlap was with tumor naive CD4+ cells. Tumor memory CD4+ T cell TCR gene usage clustered with blood and lymph node memory CD4+ cells and lymph node naive CD4+ cells.

This chain joins TRBV28 and TRBJ2-6, with a weak D call TRBD1 (5 bases). The clonotype was recovered from a female donor with breast cancer. Material: naive CD4+ T cells sorted from blood. As to subset: naive CD4+ T cells, CD4+CD45RA+CD25-. The CDR3: CASSFSLSGANALTF. CDR3 bases: TGTGCCAGCAGTTTTTCCCTCTCTGGGGCCAACGCCCTGACTTTC.